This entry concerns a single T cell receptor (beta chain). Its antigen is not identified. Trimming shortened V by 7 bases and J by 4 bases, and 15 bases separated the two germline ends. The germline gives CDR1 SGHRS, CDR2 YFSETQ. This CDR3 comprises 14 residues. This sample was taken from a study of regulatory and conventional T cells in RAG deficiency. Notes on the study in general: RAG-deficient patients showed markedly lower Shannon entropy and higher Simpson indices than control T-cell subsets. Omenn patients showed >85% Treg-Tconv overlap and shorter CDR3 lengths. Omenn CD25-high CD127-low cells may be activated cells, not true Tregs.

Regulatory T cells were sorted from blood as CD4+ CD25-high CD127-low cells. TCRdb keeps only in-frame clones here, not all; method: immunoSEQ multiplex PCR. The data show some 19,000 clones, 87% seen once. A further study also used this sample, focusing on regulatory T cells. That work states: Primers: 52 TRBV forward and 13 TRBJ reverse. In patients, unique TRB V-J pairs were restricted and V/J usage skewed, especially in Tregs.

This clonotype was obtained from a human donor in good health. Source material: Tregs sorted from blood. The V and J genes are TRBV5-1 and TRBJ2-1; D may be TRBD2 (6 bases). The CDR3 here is CASQLAGQYNEQFF. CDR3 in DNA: TGCGCCAGCCAGTTGGCGGGGCAATACAATGAGCAGTTCTTC.